Each of the 25 T cell receptor beta chains below was sequenced from the same sample in a study of metastatic and nonmetastatic thyroid tumors. Treatment of any kind had been given to no patient before thyroid surgery. TCRdb reprocessed the PCR reads using MiXCR. The table has 5,100 or so clones, under 20% seen once. Sequencing was done on a sample of adjacent normal tissue. The receptors here all came from a female donor with papillary thyroid cancer or a benign thyroid nodule (not recorded which). Some clones in this sample may be carry-over from other donors' samples.

By sample share, this clone is large (0.1 to 1%). The chain has TRBV27 and TRBJ2-7; 9 nucleotides agree with TRBD1. The germline V gene has CDR1 MNHEY and CDR2 SMNVEV (reference sequence). Trimming removed 4 bases from V and 2 bases from J; junction bases left unmatched: 12. The CDR3 spans 17 residues. The CDR3 loop reads CASSSVYRDRDTYEQYF. The CDR3, as DNA: TGTGCCAGCAGTTCCGTTTACCGGGACAGGGACACCTACGAGCAGTACTTC.

Turning to this clone: At one boundary the junction diverges from the germline segment, which might be a read error. The chain combines TRBV3-1 with TRBJ1-1; D is perhaps TRBD1 (5 bases). The length of the CDR3 is 12 residues. CDR1 is LGHDT and CDR2 is YNNKEL in the germline V gene (reference sequence). The CDR3 DNA reads TGTGCCAACAGCCAGCCGGGACGGCATGCCTTCTTT. Translating gives CANSQPGRHAFF.

This clone was seen a handful of times. V is TRBV7-2 and J is TRBJ2-7; 12 bases are shared with TRBD2. The germline V gene has CDR1 SGHTA and CDR2 FQGNSA. This CDR3 has 15 residues. Germline trimming cut 1 base from V and 5 bases from J; bases unmatched to any gene: 3. The CDR3 DNA sequence: TGTGCCAGCAGCTTAGGACTAGCGGGAGCGAACGAGCAGTACTTC. This gives the protein CASSLGLAGANEQYF. Drawing the rest from reference TRBV7-2 and TRBJ2-7, the complete variable domain is GAGVSQSPSNKVTEKGKDVELRCDPISGHTALYWYRQSLGQGLEFLIYFQGNSAPDKSGLPSDRFSAERTGGSVSTLTIQRTQQEDSAVYLCASSLGLAGANEQYFGPGTRLTVT.

This clone was recorded at least ten times. The chain links TRBV5-4 to TRBJ1-3, with D hard to call. CDR1 and CDR2 (germline): SGHNT, YYREEE (reference sequence). Trimming stripped 0 bases from V and 2 bases from J, with 18 bases between. The CDR3 is 18 residues long. Here the CDR3 reads CASSLGGLKPYTGNTIYF. As DNA, the CDR3 is TGTGCCAGCAGCTTGGGAGGGCTGAAGCCTTACACTGGAAACACCATATATTTT.

This clone was counted between two and nine times. This chain connects TRBV10-3 to TRBJ2-1; D may be TRBD2 (6 bases). The CDR3 loop spans 15 amino acids. V was pared by 3 bases and J by 0 bases, with 9 bases between. Germline CDR1 reads ENHRY; CDR2 reads SYGVKD. Written as DNA, the CDR3 is TGTGCCATCAGTGACCCCGGGAGCTCCTACAATGAGCAGTTCTTC. It encodes CAISDPGSSYNEQFF.

By share of the sample, this clone is medium-sized (0.01 to 0.1%). The chain is built from TRBV24-1 and TRBJ2-2, with D maybe TRBD1 (5 bases). The CDR3 sequence is 15 residues long. Trimming pared 3 bases from V and 3 bases from J, leaving 10 bases between. CDR1 and CDR2 from the germline V gene are KGHDR and SFDVKD. The CDR3 loop reads CATSDHRYHTGELFF. CDR3 coding DNA: TGTGCCACCAGTGATCACAGGTACCACACCGGGGAGCTGTTTTTT.

This clone has ten or more counts. The V and J genes are TRBV27 and TRBJ2-7; possibly TRBD1 for D (6 bases). Germline V lookup: CDR1 MNHEY, CDR2 SMNVEV (reference sequence). This CDR3 region has 12 residues. Trimming took 5 bases from V and 4 from J, leaving 9 bases between them. CDR3 residues: CASSHTGYEQYF. In DNA, the CDR3 is TGTGCCAGCAGTCATACAGGGTACGAGCAGTACTTC.

This clone was recorded many times. This rearrangement joins TRBV4-1 to TRBJ2-5; no definite D call. Germline CDR1 and CDR2: MGHRA and YSYEKL. The CDR3 runs to 12 residues. Trimming cost V 4 bases and J 5 bases, with 8 bases left between them. The CDR3 DNA reads TGCGCCAGCAGCCCCCACCGGGAGACCCAGTACTTC. This gives the protein CASSPHRETQYF.

By share, this clone ranks as medium-sized (0.01 to 0.1%). The J gene is TRBJ1-6, the V gene TRBV30, with TRBD1 matching 7 bases. This CDR3 is 18 amino acids long. Per the germline V gene, CDR1 is GTSNPN and CDR2 is SVGIG (reference sequence). V dropped 0 bases and J dropped 4; count of bases not matched to a gene: 12. In DNA, the CDR3 is TGTGCCTGGAGTGTACTTTCTCAGGGGGGGACTTATAATTCACCCCTCCACTTT. Residues: CAWSVLSQGGTYNSPLHF.

This clone is termed medium-sized. The rearrangement joins TRBV29-1 to TRBJ1-2; no definite D call. Trimming removed 7 bases from V and 4 bases from J, with 7 bases in between. Germline-derived CDR1 and CDR2 are SQVTM and ANQGSEA. CDR3 length equals 10 residues. This chain's CDR3 is CSALTYGYTF. The CDR3, as DNA: TGCAGCGCTCTGACCTATGGCTACACCTTC.

The V gene is TRBV6-1, the J gene TRBJ2-5; D may match TRBD1 or TRBD2 (5 bases each). V shed 7 bases and J shed 4 bases, with 16 bases lying between them. The germline V gene has CDR1 MNHNS and CDR2 SASEGT. The CDR3 extends over 14 amino acids. The CDR3 DNA reads as TGTGCCAGCACACTGGGGGTGATTAGAGAGACCCAGTACTTC. Translating gives CASTLGVIRETQYF.

Within the sample, this clone is medium-sized. The chain recombines TRBV9 with TRBJ2-2, with no clear D. The CDR3 is 14 residues long. The germline gives CDR1 SGDLS, CDR2 YYNGEE. V was shortened by 0 bases and J by 5 bases, with 8 bases between the two germline ends. The CDR3 region is CASSVGVDTGELFF. The DNA of the CDR3 is TGTGCCAGCAGCGTAGGGGTGGATACCGGGGAGCTGTTTTTT.

As to this clone: A junction end diverges from the germline sequence, so it may reflect a read error. The rearrangement uses TRBV12-3 or TRBV12-4 and TRBJ2-6; D assignment may be TRBD1 or TRBD2 (6 bases each). The CDR3 has 15 amino acids. CDR3 sequence: CAVGGRDSGASVLTF. CDR3 nucleotides: TGTGCCGTGGGGGGCAGGGACTCTGGGGCCAGCGTCCTGACTTTC.

This clone occurred a few times. The junction shows a germline mismatch at one end, possibly a read error. The V call is TRBV27, the J call TRBJ2-6; weak D call: TRBD1 (5 bases). The CDR3 has 14 amino acids. CDR1 and CDR2 (germline): MNHEY, SMNVEV (reference sequence). CDR3 DNA sequence: TGTGCCAGAAGTTTATCAGGGCAGCGCAACGTCCTGACATTC. Translated: CARSLSGQRNVLTF.

This clone is judged medium-sized (0.01 to 0.1%). This chain connects TRBV10-3 to TRBJ2-2; D is tentatively TRBD1 or TRBD2 (5 bases each). Germline CDR1 is ENHRY and CDR2 is SYGVKD. CDR3 length: 16 residues. V dropped 3 bases and J dropped 2 bases, with 13 bases sitting between them. CDR3 coding DNA: TGTGCCATCAGTGACCGGGGACGGACCAACACCGGGGAGCTGTTTTTT. This translates into CAISDRGRTNTGELFF.

This clone is labeled medium-sized. V usage is TRBV11-3 and J usage is TRBJ1-1; tentatively, D is TRBD1 (5 bases). This CDR3 comprises 14 residues. Trimming left V 0 bases short and J 3 bases short, with 8 bases between. The germline CDR1 and CDR2 sequences are SGHNT and YENEEA. CDR3 nucleotides: TGTGCCAGCAGCTTAGATGGGACCGACACTGAAGCTTTCTTT. Translating it yields CASSLDGTDTEAFF.

By share, this clone counts as medium-sized. DNA of the CDR3: TGTGCCAGCAGCGTAGAGCCAGAAGCGGATAATTCACCCCTCCACTTT. Translating it yields CASSVEPEADNSPLHF. This chain joins TRBV9 and TRBJ1-6; D is ambiguous. Trimming left V 0 bases short and J 5 bases short, with 12 bases between. This CDR3 is 16 amino acids long. Per the germline V gene, CDR1 is SGDLS and CDR2 is YYNGEE.

There are a few counts of this clone. J is TRBJ1-6 and V is TRBV6-1; D gene ambiguous. The V and J ends lost 5 bases and 4 bases respectively, with 12 bases between them. In germline, CDR1 is MNHNS, CDR2 SASEGT. The length of the CDR3 is 15 residues. Written as DNA, the CDR3 is TGTGCCAGCAGTATATCAAGGGCATATAATTCACCCCTCCACTTT. It encodes CASSISRAYNSPLHF.

In nucleotides, the CDR3 is TGTGCCTGGAGTGGGACAGTTAATCAGCCCCAGCATTTT. As protein: CAWSGTVNQPQHF. The gene calls are TRBV30 and TRBJ1-5; TRBD1 might be the D (6 bases). The CDR3 has 13 amino acids. V was pared by 1 base and J by 4 bases, with 8 bases between. Germline-derived CDR1 and CDR2 are GTSNPN and SVGIG (reference sequence).

In this sample, this clone turned up many times. The chain couples TRBV18 to TRBJ2-7, with D maybe TRBD2 (5 bases). Trimming shortened V by 1 base and J by 6 bases, and 10 bases separated the two germline ends. The CDR3 is 13 residues long. Germline CDR1 KGHSH, CDR2 LQKENI. The CDR3 region is CASSPQGVGEQYV. The CDR3 DNA is TGTGCCAGCTCACCACAGGGAGTTGGCGAGCAGTACGTC.

This clone was detected a few times. The V and J genes are TRBV27 and TRBJ1-1; the D gene is possibly TRBD1 (5 bases). CDR3 length: 15 amino acids. The V end was cut by 3 bases, the J end by 3 bases, with 14 bases between. Germline V lookup: CDR1 MNHEY, CDR2 SMNVEV (reference sequence). The CDR3 here is CASSFTLGGYTEAFF. The CDR3 bases are TGTGCCAGCAGTTTCACCCTGGGGGGGTACACTGAAGCTTTCTTT.

This chain uses TRBV9 with TRBJ1-2; 11 nucleotides line up with TRBD1. The CDR3 runs to 13 residues. In germline, CDR1 is SGDLS, CDR2 YYNGEE. The V segment lost 7 bases and the J segment 7 bases; nucleotides outside the gene matches: 6. The CDR3 DNA is TGTGCCAGCGGTCGGACAGGGGGCGTTGGCTACACCTTC. It specifies CASGRTGGVGYTF.

About this clone: An end of the junction differs from the germline gene, which may be a read error. The rearrangement uses TRBV11-2 and TRBJ2-2, with a possible D match to TRBD2 (5 bases). CDR1 is SGHAT and CDR2 is FQNNGV in the germline V gene. The CDR3 has 12 amino acids. The CDR3 is CASSLVAGEPFF. The CDR3 region has the DNA TGTGCCAGCAGCCTCGTAGCCGGGGAGCCGTTTTTT.

This clone was observed a handful of times. The chain uses TRBV2 and TRBJ1-1, with TRBD1 matching 8 bases. Unmatched junction bases numbered 11, after V lost 7 bases and J lost 7 bases. The CDR3 spans 14 residues. Per germline, CDR1 SNHLY and CDR2 FYNNEI. The CDR3 loop is CASIVTGGWLEAFF. The CDR3 nucleotides read TGTGCCAGCATTGTTACAGGGGGATGGCTTGAAGCTTTCTTT.

This clone rates as large. The chain combines TRBV6-1 with TRBJ2-5; the match to TRBD1 covers 8 bases. The CDR3 extends over 15 amino acids. Germline trimming cut 0 bases from V and 4 bases from J; bases unmatched to any gene: 4. From germline, CDR1 is MNHNS and CDR2 SASEGT. CDR3 region: CASSEARTGTETQYF. CDR3 DNA sequence: TGTGCCAGCAGTGAAGCCCGGACAGGGACAGAGACCCAGTACTTC.